These T cell receptor beta chains were read from a single sample in a study of blood T cell repertoires in COVID-19. Only in-frame clones appear in the TCRdb table, and some are missing; sequencing was by immunoSEQ multiplex PCR. This table has roughly 51,000 clones, over 80% appearing once. Sequenced material: peripheral blood. These receptors came from an older woman with active or convalescent COVID-19. CDR3s include the opening cysteine and the closing phenylalanine or tryptophan. A D gene is named only where the DNA matches it firmly. Clone size is stated in some rows and not others, as once, few, many or a class when expanded.

J	V	D	size	CDR3	DNA
TRBJ1-3	TRBV30	.	few	CAWTSGNTIYF	TGTGCCTGGACTAGTGGAAACACCATATATTTT
TRBJ2-7	TRBV5-1	.	.	CASSLGMGGPYEQYF	TGCGCCAGCAGCTTGGGCATGGGGGGTCCCTACGAGCAGTACTTC
TRBJ1-5	TRBV28	TRBD1	.	CASSLPGDRGRRGNQPQHF	TGTGCCAGCAGTTTACCCGGGGACAGGGGGCGAAGGGGCAATCAGCCCCAGCATTTT
TRBJ2-1	TRBV24-1	TRBD1	.	CATRSGQDNEQFF	TGTGCCACCAGATCGGGACAGGACAATGAGCAGTTCTTC
TRBJ2-7	TRBV6-5	TRBD1	.	CASSFRDRGSYEQYF	TGTGCCAGCAGTTTCCGGGACAGGGGCTCCTACGAGCAGTACTTC
TRBJ2-4	TRBV18	TRBD2	.	CASSPLTTSGTQGNIQYF	TGTGCCAGCTCACCACTGACGACTAGCGGGACCCAGGGAAACATTCAGTACTTC
TRBJ1-5	TRBV2	TRBD1	.	CASMTGEDQPQHF	TGTGCCAGCATGACAGGGGAAGACCAGCCCCAGCATTTT
TRBJ2-7	TRBV30	TRBD2	.	CAWSKGGGAYEQYF	TGTGCCTGGAGTAAAGGCGGGGGGGCCTACGAGCAGTACTTC
TRBJ2-5	TRBV19	TRBD1	.	CASRTGGGETQYF	TGTGCCAGCAGGACAGGGGGTGGGGAGACCCAGTACTTC
TRBJ1-2	TRBV6-2/TRBV6-3	.	few	CASSYSTLHGYTF	TGTGCCAGCAGTTACTCGACTTTGCATGGCTACACCTTC
TRBJ2-1	TRBV5-1	TRBD2	.	CASRASGAHEQFF	TGCGCCAGCAGGGCTAGCGGAGCCCATGAGCAGTTCTTC
TRBJ1-2	TRBV6-1	TRBD1	.	CASSEEERTGGYGYTF	TGTGCCAGCAGTGAAGAGGAGAGGACAGGGGGATATGGCTACACCTTC
TRBJ2-3	TRBV6-5	TRBD2	.	CASGLAGLGDTQYF	TGTGCCAGCGGACTAGCGGGACTCGGAGATACGCAGTATTTT
TRBJ1-2	TRBV6-5	.	.	CASSYAAGEGEGYTF	TGTGCCAGCAGTTATGCTGCAGGGGAAGGGGAGGGCTACACCTTC
TRBJ2-5	TRBV4-3	TRBD2	.	CASSLTTLSGRASETQYF	TGCGCCAGCAGCCTGACTACGCTCAGCGGGAGGGCCAGTGAGACCCAGTACTTC
TRBJ1-5	TRBV5-5	.	.	CASSLAGTRNQPQHF	TGTGCCAGCAGCTTGGCCGGGACAAGGAATCAGCCCCAGCATTTT
TRBJ2-6	TRBV5-4	.	.	CASSLRGPGANVLTF	TGTGCCAGCAGCTTGAGGGGTCCTGGGGCCAACGTCCTGACTTTC
TRBJ1-5	TRBV2	TRBD1	.	CASVGTGGGNQPQHF	TGTGCCAGCGTAGGGACAGGGGGTGGTAATCAGCCCCAGCATTTT
TRBJ1-1	TRBV28	.	once	CASSFLRGTEAFF	TGTGCCAGCAGTTTTCTGCGGGGCACTGAAGCTTTCTTT
TRBJ2-2	TRBV5-6	TRBD2	.	CASGTSGVGTGELFF	TGTGCCAGCGGCACTAGCGGTGTGGGGACCGGGGAGCTGTTTTTT
TRBJ1-1	TRBV7-9	TRBD1	.	CASSLMGQGGTEAFF	TGTGCCAGCAGCTTAATGGGACAGGGTGGCACTGAAGCTTTCTTT
TRBJ1-2	TRBV6-5	TRBD1	.	CASSIQTGTYGYTF	TGTGCCAGCAGTATTCAGACAGGGACGTATGGCTACACCTTC
TRBJ1-1	TRBV28	TRBD1	.	CASRTTGGVIEAFF	TGTGCCAGCAGAACTACAGGGGGCGTAATTGAAGCTTTCTTT
TRBJ1-2	TRBV3-1/TRBV3-2	.	.	CARRRGAYGYTF	TGTGCCAGGCGACGGGGAGCCTATGGCTACACCTTC
TRBJ2-1	TRBV28	TRBD1	.	CASIVGTGWSNEQFF	TGTGCCAGCATTGTCGGGACAGGGTGGTCTAATGAGCAGTTCTTC
TRBJ1-2	TRBV5-1	.	.	CASRVSDYGYTF	TGCGCCAGCAGGGTATCAGACTATGGCTACACCTTC
TRBJ2-7	TRBV7-2	TRBD2	.	CASSSRLAGVNEQYF	TGTGCCAGCAGCTCGCGACTAGCGGGAGTAAACGAGCAGTACTTC
TRBJ1-1	TRBV21-1	.	.	CASSKSSHGQGAAAFF	TGTGCCAGCAGCAAAAGCAGCCATGGGCAGGGGGCTGCAGCTTTCTTT
TRBJ1-4	TRBV5-1	TRBD1	.	CASSFGDRVNEKLFF	TGCGCCAGCAGCTTCGGGGACAGAGTTAATGAAAAACTGTTTTTT
TRBJ2-3	TRBV4-1	.	.	CASSQEGLVVVTDTQYF	TGCGCCAGCAGCCAAGAGGGTCTAGTGGTCGTCACAGATACGCAGTATTTT
TRBJ1-2	TRBV7-9	TRBD1	.	CASSPGQGVYGYTF	TGTGCCAGCAGCCCGGGACAGGGGGTCTATGGCTACACCTTC
TRBJ1-4	TRBV5-4	TRBD1	.	CASSPRTGEEKLFF	TGTGCCAGCAGCCCCCGGACAGGGGAAGAAAAACTGTTTTTT
TRBJ2-1	TRBV5-1	TRBD2	.	CASRRTSGTENEQFF	TGCGCCAGCAGAAGGACTAGCGGGACCGAAAATGAGCAGTTCTTC
TRBJ2-7	TRBV28	TRBD1	.	CANSRTGGYEQYF	TGTGCCAACAGTAGGACAGGGGGTTACGAGCAGTACTTC
TRBJ2-3	TRBV5-4	TRBD1	.	CASSWGTGGGTDTQYF	TGTGCCAGCAGCTGGGGGACAGGGGGAGGCACAGATACGCAGTATTTT
TRBJ1-4	TRBV12-3/TRBV12-4	.	few	CASFRSEKLFF	TGTGCCAGCTTTCGGTCAGAAAAACTGTTTTTT
TRBJ2-2	TRBV6-1	TRBD1	.	CASSAQTGANTGELFF	TGTGCCAGCAGTGCGCAGACAGGGGCCAACACCGGGGAGCTGTTTTTT
TRBJ2-2	TRBV7-3	.	.	CASSNSNTGELFF	TGTGCCAGCAGCAACAGCAACACCGGGGAGCTGTTTTTT
TRBJ2-1	TRBV6-5	.	.	CATRQAYEQFF	TGTGCCACAAGACAGGCGTATGAGCAGTTCTTC
TRBJ2-3	TRBV6-5	TRBD2	.	CASSLAGYTDTQYF	TGTGCCAGCAGTCTAGCGGGATACACAGATACGCAGTATTTT
TRBJ2-3	TRBV7-3	TRBD1	few	CASSVTGTGTDTQYF	TGTGCCAGCAGTGTGACCGGGACAGGGACAGATACGCAGTATTTT
TRBJ2-3	TRBV5-5	TRBD1	.	CASSEGGQGPTDTQYF	TGTGCCAGCAGCGAGGGGGGACAGGGACCCACAGATACGCAGTATTTT
TRBJ1-5	TRBV30	.	.	CAWSVQGGGGNQPQHF	TGTGCCTGGAGTGTACAGGGAGGGGGTGGCAATCAGCCCCAGCATTTT
TRBJ2-1	TRBV6-5	.	.	CASSYAGQRSDEQFF	TGTGCCAGCAGTTACGCGGGACAGCGGTCGGATGAGCAGTTCTTC
TRBJ2-3	TRBV19	TRBD2	.	CASTAGTSGRLTDTQYF	TGTGCCAGTACTGCGGGGACTAGCGGGAGGTTAACAGATACGCAGTATTTT
TRBJ2-1	TRBV7-8	.	.	CASSLREKSYNEQFF	TGTGCCAGCAGCTTACGTGAGAAATCCTACAATGAGCAGTTCTTC
TRBJ1-3	TRBV15	.	.	CATTPVGSGNTIYF	TGTGCCACCACCCCGGTCGGGTCTGGAAACACCATATATTTT
TRBJ1-6	TRBV6-5	.	.	CASSYLGSNSPLHF	TGTGCCAGCAGTTATCTAGGGAGTAATTCACCCCTCCACTTT
TRBJ2-4	TRBV6-5	.	.	CASSYSQLADIQYF	TGTGCCAGCAGTTACTCGCAACTAGCAGACATTCAGTACTTC
TRBJ2-5	TRBV30	.	.	CAWSKAGGTQETQYF	TGTGCCTGGAGTAAGGCAGGAGGGACCCAAGAGACCCAGTACTTC
TRBJ2-3	TRBV6-5	TRBD1	.	CASSRQGTDTQYF	TGTGCCAGCAGCCGACAGGGTACAGATACGCAGTATTTT
TRBJ2-1	TRBV29-1	.	.	CSVLKGARNEQFF	TGCAGCGTTCTCAAAGGGGCGCGAAATGAGCAGTTCTTC
TRBJ2-3	TRBV5-4	.	.	CASSSGGSAGDTDTQYF	TGTGCCAGCAGCTCAGGGGGGTCAGCGGGGGACACAGATACGCAGTATTTT
TRBJ1-1	TRBV10-1	.	.	CATRLRVSDTEAFF	TGCGCTACCCGACTCAGGGTCTCGGACACTGAAGCTTTCTTT